This paragraph covers one T cell receptor beta chain sequence. As yet, its antigen is unknown. This entry belongs to a study of OX40 agonist ivuxolimab in advanced cancers. Study context: Every 2 weeks, patients got intravenous ivuxolimab at one of six dose levels (0.01-10 mg/kg). Patients were 65% to 85% male with ages roughly 20 to 80, mean 60. Three patients had partial responses: one hepatocellular carcinoma, two cutaneous melanoma.

V shed 5 bases and J shed 5 bases, with 12 bases lying between them. This CDR3 is 13 amino acids long. Germline V gene sequence: CDR1 SGHTA, CDR2 FQGTGA. Clones were read by immunoSEQ multiplex PCR, and TCRdb kept only the in-frame ones, dropping some. The data contain approximately 68,000 clones, around 83% of them singletons. Broader study findings: Among some nonresponders, normalized T-cell clonal expansion was also low.

This TCR derives from an adult with an advanced solid tumor such as melanoma, head and neck, liver or kidney cancer. Here the sequenced sample was CD4+ or CD8+ T cells sorted from blood, taken in a trial of the OX40 agonist ivuxolimab. The rearrangement joins TRBV7-3 to TRBJ2-5, with D maybe TRBD2 (7 bases). Here the CDR3 DNA reads TGTGCCAGCAGCCCGGGGGGCCTGGAGACCCAGTACTTC. Residues: CASSPGGLETQYF.